This note documents a single T cell receptor (beta chain) sequence. Germline lookup yields CDR1 LGHDT and CDR2 YNNKEL (reference sequence). The CDR3 spans 15 residues. Deletions cut 5 bases from V and 0 bases from J, with 11 bases between. The data were obtained in a study of blood T cell repertoires in COVID-19. Study-wide background: Some COVID-19 samples were acute and others convalescent; all came from the United States, Italy and Spain.

Membership in each cohort depended on participant-reported clinical history. Under the authors' procedure: From reference gene primer amplification, estimates of nucleated cell counts were derived. The method was immunoSEQ multiplex PCR; TCRdb's version includes in-frame clones alone and lacks a portion of them. The V and J calls and clone size come from that table; D and trimming were worked out from the DNA. This table holds approximately 210,000 clones, 81% found once. This sequence joins TRBV3-1 (or the pseudogene TRBV3-2) and TRBJ2-4, with TRBD2 as a possible D gene (5 bases). The origin of this receptor is a woman aged 45 to 65 with acute COVID-19. Sequencing was done on a sample of PBMCs or T cells enriched from blood (not recorded which). CDR3 residues: CASSDRGIAKNIQYF. The CDR3 bases are TGTGCCAGCAGCGACCGAGGGATAGCCAAAAACATTCAGTACTTC.